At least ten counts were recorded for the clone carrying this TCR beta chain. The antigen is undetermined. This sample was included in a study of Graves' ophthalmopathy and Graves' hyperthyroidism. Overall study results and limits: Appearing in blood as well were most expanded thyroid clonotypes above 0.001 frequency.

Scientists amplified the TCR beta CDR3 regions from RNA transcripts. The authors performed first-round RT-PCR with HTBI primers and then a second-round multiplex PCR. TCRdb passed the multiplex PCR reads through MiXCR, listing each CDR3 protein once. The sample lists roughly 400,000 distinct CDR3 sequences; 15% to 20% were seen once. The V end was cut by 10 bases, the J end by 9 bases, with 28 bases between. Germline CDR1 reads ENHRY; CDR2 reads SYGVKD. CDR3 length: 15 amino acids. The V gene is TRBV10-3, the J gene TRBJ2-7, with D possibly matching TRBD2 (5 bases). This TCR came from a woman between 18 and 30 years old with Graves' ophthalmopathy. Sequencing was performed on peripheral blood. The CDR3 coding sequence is TGTGCCACCCTTAGCGACGGGCTAACCCGGGTCGGGCAGTACTTC. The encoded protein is CATLSDGLTRVGQYF.